This passage covers 23 T cell receptor beta chains from one sample sequenced in a study of T cells in Graves' hyperthyroidism and ophthalmopathy. Authors of the study amplified TCR beta CDR3 regions from RNA transcripts. First-round RT-PCR of the TCR CDR3 relied on the HTBI primer set. TCRdb recomputed calls from the multiplex PCR reads with MiXCR, one row per CDR3 protein. The sample records 300,000 to 350,000 distinct CDR3 sequences, 21% being singletons. The specimen was blood. These receptors were collected from a woman between 45 and 60 years old with Graves' hyperthyroidism.

This clonotype was detected many times. The chain employs TRBV12-3 or TRBV12-4 and TRBJ1-4; D unclear. Trimming took off 6 bases at V and 5 bases at J, with 13 bases between the two ends. The CDR3 totals 14 residues. The CDR3 DNA reads TGTGCCAGCAGCATCGACTTGGGGAATGAAAAACTGTTTTTT. This gives the protein CASSIDLGNEKLFF.

Only one count was recorded for this clonotype. The V gene is TRBV19, the J gene TRBJ2-2; 7 nucleotides agree with TRBD2. Trimming cost V 4 bases and J 1 base; bases outside gene matches: 3. The CDR3 has 15 residues. Per germline, CDR1 LNHDA and CDR2 SQIVND (reference sequence). The CDR3 DNA is TGTGCCAGTAGTAATACGGGAGGGAACACCGGGGAGCTGTTTTTT. Translated: CASSNTGGNTGELFF. Variable domain in full (rest from reference TRBV19 and TRBJ2-2): DGGITQSPKYLFRKEGQNVTLSCEQNLNHDAMYWYRQDPGQGLRLIYYSQIVNDFQKGDIAEGYSVSREKKESFPLTVTSAQKNPTAFYLCASSNTGGNTGELFFGEGSRLTVL.

This clonotype was counted a few times. The chain is built from TRBV28 and TRBJ1-6; 7 bases line up with TRBD1. The CDR3 is made up of 14 amino acids. Germline assignment: CDR1 MDHEN and CDR2 SYDVKM. Trimming removed 7 bases from V and 7 bases from J; junction bases left unmatched: 7. The CDR3 coding sequence is TGTGCCAGCATCCGGACAGGTCGGAATTCACCCCTCCACTTT. This gives the protein CASIRTGRNSPLHF.

This clonotype was observed a handful of times. The chain uses TRBV7-9 and TRBJ2-5, with 7 bases matching TRBD1. The CDR3 contains 18 residues. Germline V gene lookup returns CDR1 SEHNR and CDR2 FQNEAQ (reference sequence). J lost 6 bases, V lost 3 bases, and 19 bases had no gene match. The CDR3 nucleotides read TGTGCCAGCAGCTTGGGTGGCAGGGGGTATGCTGGACCACAGACCCAGTACTTC. Translating gives CASSLGGRGYAGPQTQYF.

This clonotype came up a few times. CDR3 bases: TGTGCCATCGGGGCGGCAGGGCCCTACGAGCAGTACTTC. The encoded protein is CAIGAAGPYEQYF. V gene TRBV10-3 combines with J gene TRBJ2-7, with D possibly matching TRBD1 (5 bases). This CDR3 contains 13 residues. In germline, CDR1 is ENHRY, CDR2 SYGVKD. Deletions cut 8 bases from V and 2 bases from J, with 13 bases between.

The J gene is TRBJ1-1, the V gene TRBV29-1, with D possibly matching TRBD1 (5 bases). Trimming left V 2 bases short and J 7 bases short, with 8 bases between. The CDR3 sequence is 11 residues long. Germline CDR1 reads SQVTM; CDR2 reads ANQGSEA. The CDR3 DNA sequence: TGCAGCGTTGAATGGGGCAGTGAAGCTTTCTTT. Its protein product is CSVEWGSEAFF.

The sample holds many counts of this clonotype. The chain is built from TRBV28 and TRBJ2-7, with D maybe TRBD1 (7 bases). V shed 6 bases and J shed 5 bases, with 20 bases lying between them. Germline lookup yields CDR1 MDHEN and CDR2 SYDVKM. The CDR3 has 15 amino acids. For the CDR3, the DNA is TGTGCCAGCAGCCATCAAGCAGGGGGACTCGACGAGCAGTACTTC. This sequence encodes CASSHQAGGLDEQYF.

This clonotype was observed at least ten times. In nucleotides, the CDR3 is TGTGCCAGCAGCTTGAGGACTAGCGGACAAGAGACCCAGTACTTC. It is translated as CASSLRTSGQETQYF. This rearrangement joins TRBV13 to TRBJ2-5, with 10 positions matching TRBD2. V shed 3 bases, J shed 2 bases, and the junction held 3 bases outside the gene matches. There are 15 residues in the CDR3. Germline V gene lookup returns CDR1 PRHDT and CDR2 FYEKMQ (reference sequence).

Ten or more counts support this clonotype. The genes are TRBV11-1 and TRBJ2-1; D is ambiguous. Germline V CDR1 and CDR2: SGHAT, FQDESV (reference sequence). V was clipped by 4 bases and J by 4 bases, with 5 bases between them. The CDR3 runs 12 residues. The CDR3 spells CASSYAYNEQFF. CDR3 DNA: TGTGCCAGCAGCTATGCATACAATGAGCAGTTCTTC.

This clonotype appeared many times. The chain couples TRBV6-5 to TRBJ1-2; D uncertain. The germline CDR1 and CDR2 sequences are MNHEY and SVGAGI. Trimming cost V 0 bases and J 3 bases, with 8 bases left between them. This CDR3 region has 14 residues. The CDR3 protein is CASSYSSGDYGYTF. The DNA of the CDR3 is TGTGCCAGCAGTTACTCATCCGGGGACTATGGCTACACCTTC.

This clonotype was seen a handful of times. The chain recombines TRBV19 with TRBJ1-1; 8 nucleotides align to TRBD1. J gave up 1 base and V 5 bases, and 6 bases lay outside the gene matches. Per the germline V gene, CDR1 is LNHDA and CDR2 is SQIVND (reference sequence). This CDR3 spans 15 amino acids. CDR3 sequence reads: CASSPQGARNTEAFF. Here the CDR3 DNA reads TGTGCCAGTAGTCCTCAGGGGGCCAGGAACACTGAAGCTTTCTTT.

There are many counts of this clonotype. This chain connects TRBV7-9 to TRBJ2-3, with unresolved D. The CDR3 consists of 12 residues. CDR1 and CDR2 (germline): SEHNR, FQNEAQ (reference sequence). V dropped 3 bases and J dropped 3 bases, with 4 bases sitting between them. CDR3 in amino acids: CASSLITDTQYF. The CDR3 coding sequence is TGTGCCAGCAGCTTGATTACAGATACGCAGTATTTT. Combining the CDR3 with reference TRBV7-9 and TRBJ2-3 gives the whole variable domain DTGVSQNPRHKITKRGQNVTFRCDPISEHNRLYWYRQTLGQGPEFLTYFQNEAQLEKSRLLSDRFSAERPKGSFSTLEIQRTEQGDSAMYLCASSLITDTQYFGPGTRLTVL.

This clonotype was observed at least ten times. This sequence joins TRBV7-9 and TRBJ2-3; no firm D call. With 4 bases removed from V and 4 bases from J, the gap between germline ends came to 18 bases. This CDR3 is built from 16 residues. Germline V lookup: CDR1 SEHNR, CDR2 FQNEAQ (reference sequence). The CDR3: CASSSRWDSGPDTQYF. CDR3 sequence (DNA): TGTGCCAGCAGCTCCCGATGGGATTCGGGCCCAGATACGCAGTATTTT.

This clonotype has a count of ten or more. CDR3 coding DNA: TGTGCCAGCAGTTACGTAGGGTCGGATGAGCAGTTCTTC. Its translation: CASSYVGSDEQFF. The V and J genes are TRBV6-6 and TRBJ2-1; no clear D. The CDR3 spans 13 residues. V lost 2 bases and J 8 bases, leaving 10 bases between the germline ends. Germline-derived CDR1 and CDR2 are MNHNY and SVGAGI (reference sequence).

This clonotype is termed medium-sized. J is TRBJ1-2 and V is TRBV12-3 or TRBV12-4; D not certain. Trimming stripped 3 bases from V and 6 bases from J, with 11 bases between. This CDR3 spans 13 amino acids. The CDR3 here is CASSLKRFNGYTF. The CDR3 bases are TGTGCCAGCAGTTTGAAGAGATTCAATGGCTACACCTTC.

This clonotype was detected a few times. The chain employs TRBV5-1 and TRBJ2-7; TRBD1 agrees at 8 bases. CDR3 length equals 14 residues. The trim removed 0 bases at V and 3 bases at J, leaving 2 bases unmatched. Germline V gives CDR1 SGHRS, CDR2 YFSETQ. This CDR3 is CASSLVQGVYEQYF. The CDR3 DNA sequence: TGCGCCAGCAGCTTGGTACAGGGGGTCTACGAGCAGTACTTC.

This clonotype occurred a few times. The chain links TRBV20-1 to TRBJ2-5; 9 nucleotides align to TRBD2. CDR3 length: 16 residues. Germline V gene sequence: CDR1 DFQATT, CDR2 SNEGSKA (reference sequence). The V gene end was trimmed by 1 base and the J gene end by 4 bases; junction bases not matched to a gene: 10. The CDR3 loop is CSARGLAGGPRETQYF. For the CDR3, the DNA is TGCAGTGCTAGAGGACTGGCGGGAGGGCCGAGAGAGACCCAGTACTTC.

There are many counts of this clonotype. The chain combines TRBV11-3 with TRBJ2-1; 7 nucleotides match TRBD2. Per the germline V gene, CDR1 is SGHNT and CDR2 is YENEEA. The CDR3 has 12 amino acids. The trim removed 1 base at V and 10 bases at J, leaving 1 base unmatched. CDR3 loop: CASSLVSGEQFF. The DNA for the CDR3 is TGTGCCAGCAGCTTAGTTAGCGGGGAGCAGTTCTTC.

The chain joins TRBV20-1 to TRBJ1-2; D possibly corresponds to TRBD1 (5 bases). The V end lost 3 bases, the J end lost 3 bases, and 14 bases lay between the germline ends. Germline V lookup: CDR1 DFQATT, CDR2 SNEGSKA (reference sequence). The CDR3 consists of 14 residues. In DNA form, the CDR3 reads TGCAGTGCTAGTCCGCAGGGACTATACTATGGCTACACCTTC. This gives the protein CSASPQGLYYGYTF.

Many counts were recorded for this clonotype. J is TRBJ2-3 and V is TRBV30, with 10 bases matching TRBD1. There are 12 residues in the CDR3. Losses at the gene ends were 5 bases for V and 4 bases for J; bases not matched to a gene: 0. CDR1 GTSNPN and CDR2 SVGIG come from the germline V gene (reference sequence). The CDR3 bases are TGTGCCTGGGACAGGGGGCCAGATACGCAGTATTTT. Its translation: CAWDRGPDTQYF.

This clonotype was seen at least ten times. The rearrangement joins TRBV12-3 or TRBV12-4 to TRBJ1-5, with 8 positions matching TRBD1. Germline trimming cut 3 bases from V and 3 bases from J; bases unmatched to any gene: 4. The CDR3 length is 15 residues. The CDR3 loop is CASSLQGAVNQPQHF. CDR3 bases: TGTGCCAGCAGTTTGCAGGGGGCAGTCAATCAGCCCCAGCATTTT.

V gene TRBV4-1 combines with J gene TRBJ2-1; TRBD2 matches 10 bases. V lost 1 base to trimming and J lost 3 bases; unmatched junction nucleotides: 9. CDR3 length equals 18 residues. In germline, CDR1 is MGHRA, CDR2 YSYEKL. The CDR3 loop is CASSQGVAGGSLYNEQFF. Here the CDR3 DNA reads TGCGCCAGCAGCCAAGGGGTAGCGGGGGGCTCCCTCTACAATGAGCAGTTCTTC.

The chain recombines TRBV4-2 with TRBJ2-5; D remains unclear. Germline values: CDR1 LGHNA, CDR2 YNFKEQ. The CDR3 loop spans 13 amino acids. V lost 1 base and J 4 bases, leaving 7 bases between the germline ends. The DNA of the CDR3 is TGTGCCAGCAGCCAAGTATACGGAGAGACCCAGTACTTC. Translation: CASSQVYGETQYF.